Listed below are T cell receptor beta chains from one sample, sequenced in a study of blood T cell repertoires in COVID-19. Sequencing used immunoSEQ multiplex PCR; TCRdb keeps in-frame clones, though not all of them. The sample contains approximately 88,000 clones, approximately 80% of which appear only once. The sample taken for sequencing was peripheral blood. Receptors were obtained from a man between 65 and 80 years old with COVID-19, enrolled during active disease. Both conserved end residues are part of each CDR3. Each record gives: clone size, CDR3 length, D gene, V gene, J gene, CDR3 protein, CDR3 DNA. The D gene is left open where the match is weak. The size of a clone is reported for some rows only, either as once, few or many, or as a class for expanded clones.

clone size: once
CDR3 length: 15
D gene: -
V gene: TRBV6-4
J gene: TRBJ1-6
CDR3 protein: CASRRTASFDSPLHF
CDR3 DNA: TGTGCCAGCAGGCGGACAGCGAGCTTTGATTCACCCCTCCACTTT

clone size: -
CDR3 length: 15
D gene: TRBD1
V gene: TRBV6-4
J gene: TRBJ2-1
CDR3 protein: CASSVRQGEYNEQFF
CDR3 DNA: TGTGCCAGCAGTGTCAGACAGGGGGAATACAATGAGCAGTTCTTC

clone size: -
CDR3 length: 16
D gene: TRBD2
V gene: TRBV4-3
J gene: TRBJ2-5
CDR3 protein: CASSQGLAGAMETQYF
CDR3 DNA: TGCGCCAGCAGCCAAGGGCTAGCGGGAGCGATGGAGACCCAGTACTTC

clone size: -
CDR3 length: 16
D gene: TRBD2
V gene: TRBV19
J gene: TRBJ2-7
CDR3 protein: CASSSNLAGGHYEQYF
CDR3 DNA: TGTGCCAGTAGCTCCAACCTAGCGGGAGGGCACTACGAGCAGTACTTC

clone size: -
CDR3 length: 14
D gene: -
V gene: TRBV7-3
J gene: TRBJ2-1
CDR3 protein: CASSLGGRLNEQFF
CDR3 DNA: TGTGCCAGCAGCTTAGGGGGCAGATTAAATGAGCAGTTCTTC

clone size: once
CDR3 length: 14
D gene: -
V gene: TRBV25-1
J gene: TRBJ1-4
CDR3 protein: CASSSEGGSEKLFF
CDR3 DNA: TGTGCCAGCAGTAGTGAAGGAGGAAGTGAAAAACTGTTTTTT

clone size: -
CDR3 length: 14
D gene: TRBD1
V gene: TRBV28
J gene: TRBJ1-4
CDR3 protein: CASRPGGWSEKLFF
CDR3 DNA: TGTGCCAGCAGACCAGGGGGTTGGAGTGAAAAACTGTTTTTT

clone size: -
CDR3 length: 16
D gene: TRBD2
V gene: TRBV19
J gene: TRBJ2-2
CDR3 protein: CASSQQTSGRAGELFF
CDR3 DNA: TGTGCCAGTAGCCAACAGACTAGCGGGAGGGCCGGGGAGCTGTTTTTT

clone size: -
CDR3 length: 16
D gene: -
V gene: TRBV7-6
J gene: TRBJ2-1
CDR3 protein: CASSLGVVFTNNEQFF
CDR3 DNA: TGTGCCAGCAGCTTAGGTGTGGTCTTCACTAACAATGAGCAGTTCTTC

clone size: -
CDR3 length: 18
D gene: -
V gene: TRBV28
J gene: TRBJ2-3
CDR3 protein: CASSLLMTGTSSTDTQYF
CDR3 DNA: TGTGCCAGCAGTTTATTGATGACAGGGACTTCAAGCACAGATACGCAGTATTTT

clone size: -
CDR3 length: 18
D gene: -
V gene: TRBV6-4
J gene: TRBJ1-5
CDR3 protein: CASSDSTSHRVSNQPQHF
CDR3 DNA: TGTGCCAGCAGTGACTCTACCTCTCACAGGGTTAGCAATCAGCCCCAGCATTTT

clone size: -
CDR3 length: 18
D gene: TRBD1
V gene: TRBV18
J gene: TRBJ1-3
CDR3 protein: CASSPQTGTGGSGNTIYF
CDR3 DNA: TGTGCCAGCTCACCACAAACCGGGACAGGGGGCTCTGGAAACACCATATATTTT

clone size: -
CDR3 length: 14
D gene: -
V gene: TRBV11-2
J gene: TRBJ1-1
CDR3 protein: CASSFVPGITEAFF
CDR3 DNA: TGTGCCAGCAGCTTTGTTCCCGGGATCACTGAAGCTTTCTTT

clone size: -
CDR3 length: 15
D gene: TRBD2
V gene: TRBV9
J gene: TRBJ2-5
CDR3 protein: CASSVAVAGGETQYF
CDR3 DNA: TGTGCCAGCAGCGTAGCGGTAGCGGGAGGCGAGACCCAGTACTTC

clone size: -
CDR3 length: 14
D gene: -
V gene: TRBV7-6
J gene: TRBJ2-5
CDR3 protein: CASSLGTSKETQYF
CDR3 DNA: TGTGCCAGCAGCTTAGGAACTAGTAAAGAGACCCAGTACTTC

clone size: -
CDR3 length: 14
D gene: -
V gene: TRBV19
J gene: TRBJ1-2
CDR3 protein: CASKDGQKSVGYTF
CDR3 DNA: TGTGCCAGTAAAGACGGTCAGAAAAGCGTCGGCTACACCTTC

clone size: few
CDR3 length: 17
D gene: TRBD1
V gene: TRBV27
J gene: TRBJ1-6
CDR3 protein: CASSPQGQAIKNSPLHF
CDR3 DNA: TGTGCCAGCAGTCCCCAGGGACAGGCAATTAAAAATTCACCCCTCCACTTT

clone size: few
CDR3 length: 14
D gene: -
V gene: TRBV9
J gene: TRBJ1-1
CDR3 protein: CASSRGSLDTEAFF
CDR3 DNA: TGTGCCAGCAGCCGAGGGAGTTTGGACACTGAAGCTTTCTTT

clone size: -
CDR3 length: 16
D gene: TRBD1
V gene: TRBV4-1
J gene: TRBJ2-3
CDR3 protein: CASSHGQGRSTDTQYF
CDR3 DNA: TGCGCCAGCAGCCATGGACAGGGTCGTAGCACAGATACGCAGTATTTT

clone size: -
CDR3 length: 15
D gene: TRBD1
V gene: TRBV7-6
J gene: TRBJ1-3
CDR3 protein: CASSLAGQWGNTIYF
CDR3 DNA: TGTGCCAGCAGCTTAGCGGGACAGTGGGGAAACACCATATATTTT

clone size: once
CDR3 length: 14
D gene: TRBD2
V gene: TRBV5-1
J gene: TRBJ2-7
CDR3 protein: CASSFGTSGYEQYF
CDR3 DNA: TGCGCCAGCAGCTTTGGGACTAGCGGCTACGAGCAGTACTTC

clone size: once
CDR3 length: 18
D gene: -
V gene: TRBV12-1
J gene: TRBJ2-1
CDR3 protein: CASSFGPQGAGVVNEQFF
CDR3 DNA: TGTGCCAGCAGCTTTGGCCCCCAGGGAGCGGGAGTAGTAAATGAGCAGTTCTTC

clone size: once
CDR3 length: 17
D gene: TRBD2
V gene: TRBV5-1
J gene: TRBJ2-1
CDR3 protein: CASSLGLAGGPTNEQFF
CDR3 DNA: TGCGCCAGCAGCCTCGGACTAGCGGGGGGGCCTACCAATGAGCAGTTCTTC

clone size: -
CDR3 length: 16
D gene: TRBD1
V gene: TRBV18
J gene: TRBJ1-1
CDR3 protein: CASSRDRGMSSTEAFF
CDR3 DNA: TGTGCCAGCTCACGGGACAGGGGCATGAGTAGCACTGAAGCTTTCTTT

clone size: -
CDR3 length: 13
D gene: -
V gene: TRBV19
J gene: TRBJ2-3
CDR3 protein: CASSSLSTDTQYF
CDR3 DNA: TGTGCCAGTAGTAGTCTAAGCACAGATACGCAGTATTTT

clone size: -
CDR3 length: 14
D gene: -
V gene: TRBV19
J gene: TRBJ1-1
CDR3 protein: CASSIGHRNTEAFF
CDR3 DNA: TGTGCCAGTAGTATAGGACATCGGAACACTGAAGCTTTCTTT

clone size: once
CDR3 length: 16
D gene: -
V gene: TRBV5-1
J gene: TRBJ2-2
CDR3 protein: CASSLEASVGTGELFF
CDR3 DNA: TGCGCCAGCAGCTTGGAAGCGTCTGTAGGCACCGGGGAGCTGTTTTTT

clone size: few
CDR3 length: 13
D gene: -
V gene: TRBV28
J gene: TRBJ1-1
CDR3 protein: CAAGQITNTEAFF
CDR3 DNA: TGTGCCGCGGGCCAAATTACGAACACTGAAGCTTTCTTT

clone size: -
CDR3 length: 15
D gene: -
V gene: TRBV4-3
J gene: TRBJ1-3
CDR3 protein: CASSQDVQGGNTIYF
CDR3 DNA: TGCGCCAGCAGCCAAGATGTCCAGGGCGGAAACACCATATATTTT

clone size: -
CDR3 length: 10
D gene: -
V gene: TRBV2
J gene: TRBJ1-2
CDR3 protein: CASGEYGYTF
CDR3 DNA: TGTGCCAGCGGGGAGTATGGCTACACCTTC

clone size: -
CDR3 length: 15
D gene: TRBD1
V gene: TRBV10-3
J gene: TRBJ1-6
CDR3 protein: CAISTGTGRNSPLHF
CDR3 DNA: TGTGCCATCAGTACAGGGACAGGGAGGAATTCACCCCTCCACTTT

clone size: -
CDR3 length: 14
D gene: -
V gene: TRBV2
J gene: TRBJ1-2
CDR3 protein: CASSVIRDPYGYTF
CDR3 DNA: TGTGCCAGCAGTGTTATCAGGGATCCCTATGGCTACACCTTC

clone size: -
CDR3 length: 15
D gene: TRBD1
V gene: TRBV3-1/TRBV3-2
J gene: TRBJ1-4
CDR3 protein: CASSLGTGLVQKLFF
CDR3 DNA: TGTGCCAGCAGCCTCGGGACAGGGTTGGTTCAAAAACTGTTTTTT

clone size: -
CDR3 length: 15
D gene: -
V gene: TRBV7-3
J gene: TRBJ2-3
CDR3 protein: CASSLAPGSTDTQYF
CDR3 DNA: TGTGCCAGCAGCTTAGCCCCAGGGTCCACAGATACGCAGTATTTT

clone size: -
CDR3 length: 17
D gene: -
V gene: TRBV7-2
J gene: TRBJ2-1
CDR3 protein: CASSLARRGAGHNEQFF
CDR3 DNA: TGTGCCAGCAGCTTAGCGAGGAGGGGCGCGGGCCACAATGAGCAGTTCTTC

clone size: -
CDR3 length: 14
D gene: -
V gene: TRBV10-3
J gene: TRBJ2-7
CDR3 protein: CAISLRDFRSEQYF
CDR3 DNA: TGTGCCATCAGTCTCCGGGACTTTAGGTCCGAGCAGTACTTC

clone size: -
CDR3 length: 11
D gene: -
V gene: TRBV12-3/TRBV12-4
J gene: TRBJ2-7
CDR3 protein: CASSFRYEQYF
CDR3 DNA: TGTGCCAGCAGTTTTCGTTACGAGCAGTACTTC

clone size: once
CDR3 length: 13
D gene: -
V gene: TRBV7-2
J gene: TRBJ2-5
CDR3 protein: CASSYREQETQYF
CDR3 DNA: TGTGCCAGCAGCTACCGGGAGCAAGAGACCCAGTACTTC

clone size: -
CDR3 length: 14
D gene: TRBD1
V gene: TRBV14
J gene: TRBJ2-7
CDR3 protein: CASSPGQGLYEQYF
CDR3 DNA: TGTGCCAGCAGCCCGGGACAGGGCCTCTACGAGCAGTACTTC

clone size: -
CDR3 length: 13
D gene: TRBD2
V gene: TRBV7-2
J gene: TRBJ2-3
CDR3 protein: CASRSGGADTQYF
CDR3 DNA: TGTGCCAGCAGAAGCGGGGGCGCAGATACGCAGTATTTT

clone size: -
CDR3 length: 16
D gene: TRBD1
V gene: TRBV7-2
J gene: TRBJ1-2
CDR3 protein: CASSLGGTGLIYGYTF
CDR3 DNA: TGTGCCAGCAGCTTAGGGGGGACAGGGTTAATCTATGGCTACACCTTC

clone size: -
CDR3 length: 17
D gene: -
V gene: TRBV5-1
J gene: TRBJ1-1
CDR3 protein: CASSPTRRSTMNTEAFF
CDR3 DNA: TGCGCCAGCAGCCCCACCCGGCGATCGACTATGAACACTGAAGCTTTCTTT

clone size: -
CDR3 length: 14
D gene: TRBD2
V gene: TRBV3-1/TRBV3-2
J gene: TRBJ2-7
CDR3 protein: CASSPGGSSYEQYF
CDR3 DNA: TGTGCCAGCAGCCCGGGGGGGAGCTCCTACGAGCAGTACTTC

clone size: few
CDR3 length: 16
D gene: TRBD1
V gene: TRBV6-6
J gene: TRBJ2-7
CDR3 protein: CASRDLGQEFFREQYF
CDR3 DNA: TGTGCCAGCAGGGACCTGGGACAGGAATTTTTTCGCGAGCAGTACTTC

clone size: few
CDR3 length: 13
D gene: -
V gene: TRBV19
J gene: TRBJ1-5
CDR3 protein: CAGARQSNQPQHF
CDR3 DNA: TGTGCCGGAGCGAGACAGAGCAATCAGCCCCAGCATTTT

clone size: -
CDR3 length: 15
D gene: -
V gene: TRBV7-2
J gene: TRBJ2-3
CDR3 protein: CASSLKAGASDTQYF
CDR3 DNA: TGTGCCAGCAGCTTAAAGGCGGGGGCATCAGATACGCAGTATTTT